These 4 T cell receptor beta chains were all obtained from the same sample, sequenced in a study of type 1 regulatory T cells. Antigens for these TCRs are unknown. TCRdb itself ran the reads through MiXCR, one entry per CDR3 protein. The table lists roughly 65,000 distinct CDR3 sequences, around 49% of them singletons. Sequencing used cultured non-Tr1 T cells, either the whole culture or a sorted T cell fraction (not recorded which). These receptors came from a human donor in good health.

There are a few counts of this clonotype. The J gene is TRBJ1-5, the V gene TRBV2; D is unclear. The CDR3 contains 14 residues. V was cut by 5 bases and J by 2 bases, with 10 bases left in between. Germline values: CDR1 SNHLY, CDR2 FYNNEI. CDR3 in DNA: TGTGCCAGCAGTCGGGAGGGAGGCAATCAGCCCCAGCATTTT. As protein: CASSREGGNQPQHF.

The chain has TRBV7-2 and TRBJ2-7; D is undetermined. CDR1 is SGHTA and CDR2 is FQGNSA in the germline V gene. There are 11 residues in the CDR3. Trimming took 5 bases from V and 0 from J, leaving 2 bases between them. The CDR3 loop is CASSVSYEQYF. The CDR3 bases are TGTGCCAGCAGCGTCTCCTACGAGCAGTACTTC.

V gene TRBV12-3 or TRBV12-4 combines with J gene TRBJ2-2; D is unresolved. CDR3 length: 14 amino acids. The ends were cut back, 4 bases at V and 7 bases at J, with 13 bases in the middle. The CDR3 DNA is TGTGCCAGCAGTTCCTGGGGTGTAAGCGGGGAGCTGTTTTTT. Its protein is CASSSWGVSGELFF.

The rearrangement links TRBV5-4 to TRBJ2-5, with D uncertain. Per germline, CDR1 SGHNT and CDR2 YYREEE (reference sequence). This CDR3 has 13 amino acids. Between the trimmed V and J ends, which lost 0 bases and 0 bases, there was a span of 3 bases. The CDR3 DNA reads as TGTGCCAGCAGCTTGGGGAACCAAGAGACCCAGTACTTC. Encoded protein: CASSLGNQETQYF.